These T cell receptor beta chains were read from a single sample in a study of human T cells and chemical hapten exposure. TCRdb analysed the RACE reads with MiXCR anew, one entry per CDR3 protein. The sample yields about 50,000 distinct CDR3 sequences, 8.5% to 10% seen once. The source material was whole blood, sampled in connection with sensitization to the hapten diphenylcyclopropenone (DPC). These receptors all stem from a woman aged 45-65 years with alopecia areata. Some clones in this sample may be carry-over from other donors' samples. Each CDR3 is given with its conserved first and last residue. Each record gives: J gene, V gene, CDR3 length, CDR3 protein.

TRBJ1-1	TRBV11-2	13	CASSYTEDTEAFF
TRBJ1-5	TRBV5-4	13	CASSLDGNQPQHF
TRBJ1-4	TRBV4-3	14	CASSRGETNEKLFF
TRBJ2-3	TRBV20-1	13	CSARDRPGGTQYF
TRBJ1-2	TRBV4-3	16	CASSRLNPVGGYGYTF
TRBJ1-5	TRBV5-1	19	CASSLAFYSPDSLNQPQHF
TRBJ1-1	TRBV6-1	13	CASSITGVAEAFF
TRBJ2-7	TRBV6-5	13	CASAGVYSYEQYF
TRBJ1-6	TRBV7-9	13	CASSLGVNSPLHF
TRBJ1-2	TRBV6-6	13	CASSYEGDYGYTF
TRBJ2-7	TRBV28	15	CASSLRPTLGREQYF
TRBJ2-1	TRBV3-1	14	CASSQGAGYNEQFF
TRBJ2-2	TRBV27	15	CASSWTGGLTGELFF
TRBJ2-1	TRBV14	15	CASSLFAGSYNEQFF
TRBJ1-5	TRBV7-2	14	CASSLEGMQGPQHF
TRBJ2-2	TRBV6-5	11	CASGRGGELFF
TRBJ2-7	TRBV9	16	CASSVTTGTGWYEQYF
TRBJ2-5	TRBV5-5	15	CASSLARTGAETQYF
TRBJ1-1	TRBV11-2	15	CASSLITGVNTEAFF
TRBJ1-5	TRBV18	16	CASSPRRGISNQPQHF
TRBJ2-7	TRBV6-5	15	CASSYDHRGVYEQYF
TRBJ2-3	TRBV11-3	15	CASSLGQGKADTQYF
TRBJ2-3	TRBV7-2	13	CASSATRTDTQYF
TRBJ1-2	TRBV28	11	CASGEEYGYTF